The 26 T cell receptor beta chains presented below share a single source sample, sequenced in a study of blood T cells in healthy people across ages. For the second PCR, which ran for roughly 6 to 11 cycles, a sample-barcoded 5' primer and a J-beta primer mix were used. TCRdb processed the 5' RACE reads anew with MiXCR; each CDR3 protein has one entry. The data contain around 1.5 million distinct CDR3 sequences, around 35% of them seen just once; the ten biggest clones take up roughly 12%. The sample was blood. Receptors were obtained from a woman between 25 and 40 years old in good health.

Many counts were recorded for this clonotype. This chain joins TRBV27 and TRBJ2-6; D call uncertain. Trimming cost V 6 bases and J 1 base, with 7 bases left between them. The CDR3 is 14 residues long. Germline V gene lookup returns CDR1 MNHEY and CDR2 SMNVEV (reference sequence). CDR3 nucleotides: TGTGCCAGCAGCTTGTTTTCTGGGGCCAACGTCCTGACTTTC. Translated, it gives CASSLFSGANVLTF.

The chain links TRBV6-6 to TRBJ1-2; tentatively, D is TRBD1 (5 bases). CDR1 is MNHNY and CDR2 is SVGAGI in the germline V gene (reference sequence). This CDR3 has 15 residues. V gave up 6 bases and J gave up 8 bases, with 22 bases separating them. CDR3: CASSRGRGEIEGYTF. CDR3 coding DNA: TGTGCCAGCAGCCGCGGGAGGGGAGAGATAGAAGGCTACACCTTC.

The chain carries TRBV7-9 and TRBJ2-3, with D unresolved. V was trimmed by 4 bases and J by 5 bases, leaving 16 bases between them. The CDR3 has 15 amino acids. Germline V gene data show CDR1 as SEHNR and CDR2 as FQNEAQ (reference sequence). CDR3 in DNA: TGTGCCAGCAGCTCCCCGCGCAGACGTGAAGATACGCAGTATTTT. As protein: CASSSPRRREDTQYF. The whole variable domain, remainder taken from reference TRBV7-9 and TRBJ2-3, is DTGVSQNPRHKITKRGQNVTFRCDPISEHNRLYWYRQTLGQGPEFLTYFQNEAQLEKSRLLSDRFSAERPKGSFSTLEIQRTEQGDSAMYLCASSSPRRREDTQYFGPGTRLTVL.

As to this clonotype: This may be a read error: a much more frequent sequence differs by one nucleotide. The chain couples TRBV10-3 to TRBJ2-5; D may be TRBD2 (6 bases). CDR1 is ENHRY, CDR2 SYGVKD, per germline. This CDR3 has 16 residues. Here the CDR3 reads CAISDSGLGNQETRYF. The CDR3, as DNA: TGTGCCATCAGTGACTCGGGACTCGGGAACCAAGAGACCCGGTACTTC.

This chain joins TRBV10-3 and TRBJ2-1; 11 nucleotides agree with TRBD2. The CDR3 has 20 residues. Germline lookup yields CDR1 ENHRY and CDR2 SYGVKD. J gave up 5 bases and V 0 bases, and 15 bases lay outside the gene matches. CDR3 loop: CAISESIFALAGGKNNEQFF. CDR3 nucleotide sequence: TGTGCCATCAGTGAGTCGATCTTCGCGCTAGCGGGAGGAAAAAACAATGAGCAGTTCTTC.

The rearrangement joins TRBV10-1 to TRBJ2-5, with a possible D match to TRBD2 (6 bases). Trimming removed 2 bases from V and 5 bases from J, with 9 bases in between. The CDR3 length is 13 residues. In germline, CDR1 is WNHNN, CDR2 SYGVQD (reference sequence). The CDR3 bases are TGCGCCAGCAGTGAGATGAGCGGGGAGACCCAGTACTTC. It specifies CASSEMSGETQYF.

This clonotype was seen more than once but under ten times. The chain employs TRBV5-1 and TRBJ1-1; D ambiguous. The ends were cut back, 5 bases at V and 1 base at J, with 12 bases in the middle. CDR3 length: 14 residues. The V gene's germline CDR1 is SGHRS and CDR2 YFSETQ. CDR3 protein: CASSPAGGNTEAFF. The DNA for the CDR3 is TGCGCCAGCAGTCCGGCCGGCGGGAACACTGAAGCTTTCTTT.

In DNA, the CDR3 is TGTGCCATCAGTGGCCCGTTAGCGGGAGGCTCCTACAATGAGCAGTTCTTC. It specifies CAISGPLAGGSYNEQFF. V gene TRBV10-3 combines with J gene TRBJ2-1; 10 nucleotides align to TRBD2. V trimming: 4 bases; J trimming: 0 bases; junction bases outside the gene matches: 6. CDR1 is ENHRY, CDR2 SYGVKD, per germline. CDR3 size: 17 residues.

The chain links TRBV12-3 or TRBV12-4 to TRBJ1-2; a possible D gene is TRBD1 (5 bases). The CDR3 length is 16 residues. Trimming took 2 bases from V and 8 from J, leaving 21 bases between them. CDR3 DNA: TGTGCCAGCAGTTTAACGGGGAGCAGGGTGAAGGGAGGCTACACCTTC. Amino acid sequence: CASSLTGSRVKGGYTF.

This clonotype was seen more than once but under ten times. The rearrangement joins TRBV6-2 or TRBV6-3 to TRBJ2-2; D is undetermined. Germline V gives CDR1 MNHEY, CDR2 SVGEGT. CDR3 length equals 13 residues. V lost 4 bases and J lost 1, with 4 bases in between. CDR3 sequence reads: CASSSMNTGELFF. The DNA of the CDR3 is TGTGCCAGCAGTTCGATGAACACCGGGGAGCTGTTTTTT.

This clonotype was observed a few times. V and J are TRBV7-9 and TRBJ2-7; D unresolved. Germline CDR1 SEHNR, CDR2 FQNEAQ (reference sequence). The CDR3 is made up of 14 amino acids. The ends were cut back, 3 bases at V and 6 bases at J, with 15 bases in the middle. CDR3 protein: CASSFNTGRVEQYF. The CDR3 bases are TGTGCCAGCAGCTTTAACACGGGTAGGGTCGAGCAGTACTTC.

A few counts support this clonotype. This chain links TRBV6-2 or TRBV6-3 with TRBJ2-3; 9 bases align to TRBD2. Trimming took 6 bases from V and 1 from J; bases not matched to a gene: 8. The CDR3 is 16 residues long. Germline loops: CDR1 MNHEY, CDR2 SVGEGT. The CDR3 sequence: CASRASGALGTDTQYF. Here the CDR3 DNA reads TGTGCCAGCAGAGCTAGCGGGGCATTGGGCACAGATACGCAGTATTTT.

This chain links TRBV12-3 or TRBV12-4 with TRBJ1-5, with D hard to call. V dropped 5 bases and J dropped 2 bases, with 13 bases sitting between them. This CDR3 spans 15 amino acids. The CDR3 DNA follows: TGTGCCAGCAGTGGTACAGTTTGGGGCAATCAGCCCCAGCATTTT. Residues: CASSGTVWGNQPQHF.

The CDR3 reads CASSLVDRGLYNEQFF. CDR3 coding DNA: TGCGCCAGCAGCTTGGTCGACAGGGGCCTCTACAATGAGCAGTTCTTC. The chain uses TRBV5-1 and TRBJ2-1; 8 nucleotides align to TRBD1. The CDR3 consists of 16 residues. In germline, CDR1 is SGHRS, CDR2 YFSETQ. Germline trimming cut 0 bases from V and 3 bases from J; bases unmatched to any gene: 5.

The chain carries TRBV24-1 and TRBJ2-3, with D possibly TRBD2 on 5 matching bases. Germline CDR1 is KGHDR and CDR2 is SFDVKD. The CDR3 is made up of 15 amino acids. Trimming left V 3 bases short and J 5 bases short, with 14 bases between. CDR3 protein: CATSDPGVVGDTQYF. CDR3 nucleotide sequence: TGTGCCACCAGTGATCCCGGGGTGGTGGGAGATACGCAGTATTTT.

The chain joins TRBV3-1 to TRBJ2-3; 9 nucleotides match TRBD2. Trimming cost V 4 bases and J 6 bases; bases outside gene matches: 11. Germline V gives CDR1 LGHDT, CDR2 YNNKEL (reference sequence). There are 16 residues in the CDR3. Here the CDR3 reads CASSPLGGGAYDTQYF. The CDR3 bases are TGTGCCAGCAGCCCACTCGGCGGGGGGGCATATGATACGCAGTATTTT.

This clonotype was found many times. This chain connects TRBV9 to TRBJ2-5, with 15 bases fitting TRBD2. Germline CDR1 is SGDLS and CDR2 is YYNGEE. The CDR3 is made up of 17 amino acids. With V trimmed by 4 bases and J by 2 bases, 6 bases remained unmatched. CDR3 protein: CASSPGTSGGTQETQYF. The CDR3 DNA sequence: TGTGCCAGCAGCCCGGGGACTAGCGGGGGGACTCAAGAGACCCAGTACTTC. Supplemented by reference TRBV9 and TRBJ2-5, the full variable domain reads DSGVTQTPKHLITATGQRVTLRCSPRSGDLSVYWYQQSLDQGLQFLIQYYNGEERAKGNILERFSAQQFPDLHSELNLSSLELGDSALYFCASSPGTSGGTQETQYFGPGTRLLVL.

This chain joins TRBV28 and TRBJ2-7; 9 bases fit TRBD1. The length of the CDR3 is 13 residues. The junction had 4 bases not matched to a gene; V was cut back by 4 bases and J by 6 bases. Germline loops: CDR1 MDHEN, CDR2 SYDVKM. CDR3 DNA: TGTGCCAGCAGTTCGGGACAGGGTATCGAGCAGTACTTC. Protein sequence: CASSSGQGIEQYF.

This clonotype was found a few times. The chain combines TRBV29-1 with TRBJ1-2; D remains ambiguous. Germline V gene lookup returns CDR1 SQVTM and CDR2 ANQGSEA. The V gene lost 2 bases and the J gene lost 6 bases, with 10 bases spanning the gap. The CDR3 extends over 12 amino acids. The CDR3 bases are TGCAGCGTTGAATTCCGGTTCCATGGCTACACCTTC. Encoded protein: CSVEFRFHGYTF.

This clonotype was counted only a few times. The chain joins TRBV25-1 to TRBJ2-7; D may match TRBD1 or TRBD2 (6 bases each). The CDR3 length is 16 residues. V lost 4 bases to trimming and J lost 3 bases, with 19 bases between them. CDR1 and CDR2 from the germline V gene are MGHDK and SYGVNS. CDR3 protein: CASSGQDVYGSYEQYF. CDR3 DNA sequence: TGTGCCAGCAGTGGACAGGACGTTTACGGGAGCTACGAGCAGTACTTC.

This clonotype turned up a few times. The chain uses TRBV4-1 and TRBJ2-7; 11 bases are a match to TRBD2. Losses at the gene ends were 3 bases for V and 5 bases for J; bases not matched to a gene: 9. Germline CDR1 is MGHRA and CDR2 is YSYEKL. This CDR3 spans 16 amino acids. The CDR3 protein is CASSHPPSGRFHEQYF. The CDR3 DNA follows: TGCGCCAGCAGCCATCCCCCTAGCGGGAGGTTCCACGAGCAGTACTTC.

The chain employs TRBV3-1 and TRBJ2-3; the match to TRBD2 covers 8 bases. This CDR3 comprises 16 residues. J lost 0 bases, V lost 4 bases, and 6 bases had no gene match. The V gene's germline CDR1 is LGHDT and CDR2 YNNKEL (reference sequence). CDR3 DNA: TGTGCCAGCAGCCCCCGACTAGCGATTAGCACAGATACGCAGTATTTT. Its protein is CASSPRLAISTDTQYF.

Ten or more counts support this clonotype. The chain couples TRBV4-2 to TRBJ2-3; no definite D call. The CDR3 is 15 residues long. Trimming pared 0 bases from V and 0 bases from J, leaving 7 bases between. The germline gives CDR1 LGHNA, CDR2 YNFKEQ. The CDR3 nucleotides are TGTGCCAGCAGCCAAGACTCATCTAGCACAGATACGCAGTATTTT. This codes for CASSQDSSSTDTQYF.

Only a few counts were recorded for this clonotype. The chain couples TRBV5-6 to TRBJ2-1, with a possible D match to TRBD2 (5 bases). Trimming removed 0 bases at V and 3 bases at J, with 10 bases between. The CDR3 contains 15 residues. Germline V lookup: CDR1 SGHDT, CDR2 YYEEEE. The CDR3, as DNA: TGTGCCAGCAGCTTGGAACGGGGTCTCTACAATGAGCAGTTCTTC. Residues: CASSLERGLYNEQFF.

This chain uses TRBV18 with TRBJ2-1; tentatively, D is TRBD2 (5 bases). The germline V gene has CDR1 KGHSH and CDR2 LQKENI. The CDR3 is 16 residues long. V shed 8 bases and J shed 8 bases, with 25 bases lying between them. CDR3 bases: TGTGCCAGCAGCAAAGCGGAGGAGGTAGTGGTATATGAGCAGTTCTTC. It specifies CASSKAEEVVVYEQFF.

The chain employs TRBV20-1 and TRBJ1-1; possible D gene TRBD1, 6 bases. This CDR3 is 14 amino acids long. The germline gives CDR1 DFQATT, CDR2 SNEGSKA (reference sequence). V lost 6 bases and J lost 0, with 14 bases in between. CDR3 sequence reads: CSAQPGHLNTEAFF. The CDR3 DNA reads TGCAGTGCCCAACCGGGACACCTGAACACTGAAGCTTTCTTT.